A selection of T cell receptor beta chains follows, all from one sample in a study of blood T cell repertoires in COVID-19. Measured with immunoSEQ multiplex PCR; TCRdb has only the in-frame clones, and not every one. The table has about 260,000 clones, more than 75% seen once. The sample comprised peripheral blood. Every receptor here comes from a man aged 40-49 years who had recovered from COVID-19. Each CDR3 is given with its conserved first and last residue. The D gene is left open where the match is weak. Where a row states a size, it is once, few, many or the class of an expanded clone; other rows omit it.

v_call: TRBV27
d_call: TRBD1
cdr3_length: 17
clone_size: once
j_call: TRBJ1-2
cdr3_aa: CASSLSSGGAGNYGYTF
cdr3_nt: TGTGCCAGCAGTTTAAGCTCAGGGGGCGCGGGTAACTATGGCTACACCTTC

v_call: TRBV9
d_call: TRBD2
cdr3_length: 16
clone_size: NA
j_call: TRBJ2-1
cdr3_aa: CASSARLAGGNNEQFF
cdr3_nt: TGTGCCAGCAGCGCCCGCCTAGCGGGGGGGAACAATGAGCAGTTCTTC

v_call: TRBV6-5
d_call: TRBD1
cdr3_length: 14
clone_size: NA
j_call: TRBJ1-2
cdr3_aa: CASSSNRGRGGYTF
cdr3_nt: TGTGCCAGCAGTTCGAACAGGGGGCGCGGTGGCTACACCTTC

v_call: TRBV7-6
d_call: NA
cdr3_length: 15
clone_size: NA
j_call: TRBJ2-2
cdr3_aa: CASSLERTNTGELFF
cdr3_nt: TGTGCCAGCAGCTTAGAGCGGACGAACACCGGGGAGCTGTTTTTT

v_call: TRBV19
d_call: NA
cdr3_length: 13
clone_size: NA
j_call: TRBJ1-5
cdr3_aa: CASSITGDQPQHF
cdr3_nt: TGTGCCAGTAGTATAACCGGGGATCAGCCCCAGCATTTT

v_call: TRBV12-5
d_call: NA
cdr3_length: 18
clone_size: NA
j_call: TRBJ2-1
cdr3_aa: CASGLVGGGYGGMTEQFF
cdr3_nt: TGTGCTAGTGGTTTGGTAGGGGGAGGGTACGGAGGGATGACTGAGCAGTTCTTC

v_call: TRBV3-1/TRBV3-2
d_call: NA
cdr3_length: 14
clone_size: few
j_call: TRBJ2-1
cdr3_aa: CASSQEWGEFVQFF
cdr3_nt: TGTGCCAGCAGCCAAGAATGGGGGGAGTTCGTGCAGTTCTTC

v_call: TRBV30
d_call: TRBD2
cdr3_length: 14
clone_size: NA
j_call: TRBJ2-7
cdr3_aa: CAWSGLAAPYEQYF
cdr3_nt: TGTGCCTGGAGTGGGCTAGCGGCCCCATACGAGCAGTACTTC

v_call: TRBV15
d_call: TRBD2
cdr3_length: 18
clone_size: NA
j_call: TRBJ2-1
cdr3_aa: CATSRGGAGVVSYNEQFF
cdr3_nt: TGTGCCACCAGCAGAGGCGGAGCGGGAGTGGTCTCCTACAATGAGCAGTTCTTC

v_call: TRBV2
d_call: TRBD2
cdr3_length: 18
clone_size: NA
j_call: TRBJ2-3
cdr3_aa: CASSARLADATSTDTQYF
cdr3_nt: TGTGCCAGCAGTGCAAGACTAGCGGACGCAACTAGCACAGATACGCAGTATTTT

v_call: TRBV5-1
d_call: TRBD1
cdr3_length: 15
clone_size: NA
j_call: TRBJ1-6
cdr3_aa: CASSPEGAYNSPLHF
cdr3_nt: TGCGCCAGCAGCCCAGAGGGGGCGTATAATTCACCCCTCCACTTT

v_call: TRBV6-2/TRBV6-3
d_call: TRBD1
cdr3_length: 16
clone_size: once
j_call: TRBJ1-1
cdr3_aa: CASSTPPDRVYTEAFF
cdr3_nt: TGTGCCAGCAGCACCCCCCCCGACAGGGTTTACACTGAAGCTTTCTTT

v_call: TRBV4-3
d_call: TRBD1
cdr3_length: 15
clone_size: NA
j_call: TRBJ1-2
cdr3_aa: CASSHSTGGRDGYTF
cdr3_nt: TGCGCCAGCAGCCATTCGACAGGGGGCAGGGATGGCTACACCTTC

v_call: TRBV29-1
d_call: TRBD2
cdr3_length: 15
clone_size: NA
j_call: TRBJ2-3
cdr3_aa: CSVENGGAHTDTQYF
cdr3_nt: TGCAGCGTTGAGAACGGGGGGGCCCACACAGATACGCAGTATTTT

v_call: TRBV7-6
d_call: NA
cdr3_length: 16
clone_size: NA
j_call: TRBJ1-4
cdr3_aa: CASSLMNLGTNEKLFF
cdr3_nt: TGTGCCAGCAGCTTAATGAACCTCGGGACTAATGAAAAACTGTTTTTT

v_call: TRBV11-2
d_call: NA
cdr3_length: 16
clone_size: once
j_call: TRBJ2-7
cdr3_aa: CASRSGAGVGIHEQYF
cdr3_nt: TGTGCCAGCAGGTCTGGGGCCGGAGTGGGGATCCACGAGCAGTACTTC

v_call: TRBV18
d_call: NA
cdr3_length: 12
clone_size: NA
j_call: TRBJ1-3
cdr3_aa: CASSPEGNTIYF
cdr3_nt: TGTGCCAGCTCACCCGAGGGAAACACCATATATTTT

v_call: TRBV19
d_call: NA
cdr3_length: 16
clone_size: NA
j_call: TRBJ1-5
cdr3_aa: CASSPLRVASNQPQHF
cdr3_nt: TGTGCCAGTAGTCCCCTCAGGGTGGCAAGCAATCAGCCCCAGCATTTT

v_call: TRBV6-6
d_call: TRBD2
cdr3_length: 16
clone_size: NA
j_call: TRBJ2-5
cdr3_aa: CASSYGLAGLQETQYF
cdr3_nt: TGTGCCAGCAGTTACGGACTAGCGGGGTTACAAGAGACCCAGTACTTC

v_call: TRBV19
d_call: TRBD1
cdr3_length: 13
clone_size: NA
j_call: TRBJ1-1
cdr3_aa: CASMDRGNTEAFF
cdr3_nt: TGTGCCAGTATGGACAGGGGGAACACTGAAGCTTTCTTT

v_call: TRBV9
d_call: NA
cdr3_length: 18
clone_size: NA
j_call: TRBJ2-2
cdr3_aa: CASSARGGQTPNTGELFF
cdr3_nt: TGTGCCAGCAGCGCGAGGGGGGGACAAACTCCGAACACCGGGGAGCTGTTTTTT

v_call: TRBV5-8
d_call: TRBD1
cdr3_length: 15
clone_size: NA
j_call: TRBJ2-7
cdr3_aa: CASSPRGDRAYEQYF
cdr3_nt: TGTGCCAGCAGCCCACGTGGGGACAGAGCCTACGAGCAGTACTTC

v_call: TRBV11-2
d_call: NA
cdr3_length: 16
clone_size: NA
j_call: TRBJ1-6
cdr3_aa: CASSPRSSEYNSPLHF
cdr3_nt: TGTGCCAGCAGCCCCCGGAGCAGCGAGTATAATTCACCCCTCCACTTT

v_call: TRBV7-8
d_call: TRBD1
cdr3_length: 16
clone_size: NA
j_call: TRBJ2-7
cdr3_aa: CASSSPFRTGAYEQYF
cdr3_nt: TGTGCCAGCAGTTCACCTTTTAGGACAGGGGCCTACGAGCAGTACTTC

v_call: TRBV7-2
d_call: NA
cdr3_length: 15
clone_size: NA
j_call: TRBJ2-1
cdr3_aa: CASSLDPSSYNEQFF
cdr3_nt: TGTGCCAGCAGCTTAGATCCTAGCTCCTACAATGAGCAGTTCTTC

v_call: TRBV7-8
d_call: NA
cdr3_length: 14
clone_size: NA
j_call: TRBJ1-1
cdr3_aa: CASSVVERDDEAFF
cdr3_nt: TGTGCCAGCAGCGTTGTTGAGAGGGATGATGAAGCTTTCTTT

v_call: TRBV15
d_call: TRBD1
cdr3_length: 15
clone_size: NA
j_call: TRBJ1-4
cdr3_aa: CATSRDRGANEKLFF
cdr3_nt: TGTGCCACCAGCAGGGACAGGGGAGCTAATGAAAAACTGTTTTTT

v_call: TRBV5-4
d_call: TRBD1
cdr3_length: 14
clone_size: NA
j_call: TRBJ2-7
cdr3_aa: CASSLGTGGNEQYF
cdr3_nt: TGTGCCAGCAGCTTAGGGACAGGGGGAAACGAGCAGTACTTC

v_call: TRBV4-1
d_call: TRBD1
cdr3_length: 15
clone_size: NA
j_call: TRBJ2-7
cdr3_aa: CASSHDRGFSYEQYF
cdr3_nt: TGCGCCAGCAGCCACGACAGGGGGTTCTCCTACGAGCAGTACTTC

v_call: TRBV12-5
d_call: TRBD2
cdr3_length: 18
clone_size: NA
j_call: TRBJ2-3
cdr3_aa: CASGLFTSGPTSTDTQYF
cdr3_nt: TGTGCTAGTGGTTTGTTCACTAGCGGGCCAACTAGCACAGATACGCAGTATTTT

v_call: TRBV11-2
d_call: NA
cdr3_length: 18
clone_size: once
j_call: TRBJ2-1
cdr3_aa: CASSFRRIGRGGTNEQFF
cdr3_nt: TGTGCCAGCAGCTTTAGAAGAATTGGGCGGGGAGGAACCAATGAGCAGTTCTTC

v_call: TRBV4-3
d_call: TRBD1
cdr3_length: 16
clone_size: NA
j_call: TRBJ1-2
cdr3_aa: CASSHRILQGSGGYTF
cdr3_nt: TGCGCCAGCAGCCACCGTATATTACAGGGGTCTGGGGGCTACACCTTC

v_call: TRBV5-1
d_call: NA
cdr3_length: 14
clone_size: many
j_call: TRBJ1-2
cdr3_aa: CASSLGRWAGGYTF
cdr3_nt: TGCGCCAGCAGCTTGGGCCGGTGGGCAGGGGGCTACACCTTC

v_call: TRBV5-1
d_call: NA
cdr3_length: 16
clone_size: NA
j_call: TRBJ1-1
cdr3_aa: CASSRGIGIMNTEAFF
cdr3_nt: TGCGCCAGCAGTAGAGGGATCGGCATCATGAACACTGAAGCTTTCTTT

v_call: TRBV9
d_call: TRBD2
cdr3_length: 19
clone_size: NA
j_call: TRBJ2-2
cdr3_aa: CASSHMGSGGPRGTGELFF
cdr3_nt: TGTGCCAGCAGCCATATGGGGAGCGGGGGGCCCCGGGGCACCGGGGAGCTGTTTTTT

v_call: TRBV19
d_call: NA
cdr3_length: 14
clone_size: few
j_call: TRBJ1-6
cdr3_aa: CASTTTGPNSPLHF
cdr3_nt: TGTGCCAGTACCACGACAGGACCCAATTCACCCCTCCACTTT

v_call: TRBV19
d_call: TRBD1
cdr3_length: 14
clone_size: NA
j_call: TRBJ1-4
cdr3_aa: CASSFGTGVEKLFF
cdr3_nt: TGTGCCAGTAGTTTCGGGACAGGGGTTGAAAAACTGTTTTTT

v_call: TRBV19
d_call: TRBD2
cdr3_length: 16
clone_size: NA
j_call: TRBJ2-7
cdr3_aa: CAISIGDAGVTYEQYF
cdr3_nt: TGTGCCATATCAATAGGGGATGCGGGGGTCACCTACGAGCAGTACTTC

v_call: TRBV11-2
d_call: TRBD1
cdr3_length: 15
clone_size: NA
j_call: TRBJ2-2
cdr3_aa: CASSLNRGTGGELFF
cdr3_nt: TGTGCCAGCAGCTTAAACAGGGGAACGGGAGGGGAGCTGTTTTTT

v_call: TRBV19
d_call: TRBD1
cdr3_length: 13
clone_size: NA
j_call: TRBJ1-2
cdr3_aa: CASSMDRNYGYTF
cdr3_nt: TGTGCCAGTAGTATGGACAGGAACTATGGCTACACCTTC